This T cell receptor (beta chain) was obtained from a study of blood T cell repertoires in COVID-19. Study background: COVID-19 samples from acute and convalescent phases originated in the United States, Italy and Spain. Sources were T cells, B-cell-depleted T cells, or PBMCs; the material itself was cDNA or gDNA.

In the source study's methods: How many nucleated cells were present was estimated from reference gene primer amplification. Data came from immunoSEQ multiplex PCR; TCRdb stores just in-frame clones and leaves some out. V and J calls and clone size are given by that table; D and trimming were obtained from the DNA. Among some 40,000 clones, roughly 80% were seen once, and the ten largest hold 9% to 10%. The sequencing sample was made of peripheral blood. This TCR came from a man aged 60 to 69 in a cohort sampled during active COVID-19.

The CDR3 loop is CAWTGNYEQYF. Written as DNA, the CDR3 is TGTGCCTGGACAGGGAATTACGAGCAGTACTTC. The V gene is TRBV30, the J gene TRBJ2-7; a possible D gene is TRBD1 (5 bases). Germline CDR1 reads GTSNPN; CDR2 reads SVGIG (reference sequence). V was clipped by 4 bases and J by 4 bases, with 8 bases between them. The CDR3 has 11 residues.